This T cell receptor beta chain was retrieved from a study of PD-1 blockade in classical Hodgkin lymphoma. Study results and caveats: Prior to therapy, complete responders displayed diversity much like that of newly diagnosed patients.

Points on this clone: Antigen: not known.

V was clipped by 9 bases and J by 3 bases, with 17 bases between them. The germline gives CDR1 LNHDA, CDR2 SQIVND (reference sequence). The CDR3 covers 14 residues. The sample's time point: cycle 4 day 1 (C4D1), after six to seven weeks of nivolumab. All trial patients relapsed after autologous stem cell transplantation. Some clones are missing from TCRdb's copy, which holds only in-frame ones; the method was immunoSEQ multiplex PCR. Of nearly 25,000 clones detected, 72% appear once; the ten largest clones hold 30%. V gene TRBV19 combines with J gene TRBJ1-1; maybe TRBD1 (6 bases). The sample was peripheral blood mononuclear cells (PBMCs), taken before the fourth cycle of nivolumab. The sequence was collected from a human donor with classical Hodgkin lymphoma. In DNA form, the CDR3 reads TGTGCCAGCTTAAGGATTCCAGGGGACACTGAAGCTTTCTTT. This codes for CASLRIPGDTEAFF. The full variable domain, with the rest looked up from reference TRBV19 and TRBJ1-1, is DGGITQSPKYLFRKEGQNVTLSCEQNLNHDAMYWYRQDPGQGLRLIYYSQIVNDFQKGDIAEGYSVSREKKESFPLTVTSAQKNPTAFYLCASLRIPGDTEAFFGQGTRLTVV.